This TCR beta chain was sequenced during a study of T cell repertoires in cytomegalovirus infection. Study-level information: Based on public TCR beta signatures, there were indications of CMV infection and of a matching HLA type. Study-wide results and limits: Frequencies of public TCR beta families were cumulated, and this identified carriers of CMV plus the relevant HLA. HLA-C-restricted CMV-specific TCR beta clonotypes were dominant in the ex vivo response.

Using its own MiXCR run on the reads, TCRdb lists one record per CDR3 protein. The table records roughly 230,000 distinct CDR3 sequences, 6% to 8% of them present only once. As to this clonotype: Its specificity is unknown.

There are 13 residues in the CDR3. V was clipped by 4 bases and J by 5 bases, with 11 bases between them. Germline CDR1 SGHDN, CDR2 FVKESK. This sequence joins TRBV14 and TRBJ2-5; no clear D. The receptor's source is a human donor in good health (CMV status not recorded). Some clones in this sample may be carry-over from other donors' samples. The sequencing sample was made of PBMCs. CDR3 protein: CASSRSPKETQYF. CDR3 DNA: TGTGCCAGCAGCCGATCACCGAAGGAGACCCAGTACTTC.